The clone carrying this T cell receptor (beta chain) was detected only once. Its antigen is unknown. The sample originates from a study of OX40 agonist ivuxolimab in advanced cancers. Overall study context: Patients assigned to dose escalation were diagnosed with hepatocellular carcinoma, melanoma, renal cell or head and neck cancer.

Measured with immunoSEQ multiplex PCR; TCRdb has only the in-frame clones, and not every one. Of more than 65,000 clones listed, around 90% are singletons. Systemic immunosuppression or a history of autoimmune disease excluded patients. The study, taken as a whole, reports: Clonal expansion was seen in CD4+ and CD8+ blood T cells by week 6 at 0.1 to 3.0 mg/kg. CD8+ T cells showed, on average, more clonal expansion than CD4+ cells.

V was trimmed by 2 bases and J by 4 bases, leaving 8 bases between them. The CDR3 totals 13 residues. Germline lookup yields CDR1 MNHEY and CDR2 SVGAGI. Sequences were derived from CD4+ or CD8+ T cells sorted from blood, sampled in a trial of the OX40 agonist ivuxolimab. The V gene is TRBV6-5, the J gene TRBJ1-2; D not resolved. This sequence was found in an adult with an advanced solid tumor such as melanoma, head and neck, liver or kidney cancer. CDR3 loop: CASSYTPLYGYTF. For the CDR3, the DNA is TGTGCCAGCAGTTACACCCCCCTCTATGGCTACACCTTC.